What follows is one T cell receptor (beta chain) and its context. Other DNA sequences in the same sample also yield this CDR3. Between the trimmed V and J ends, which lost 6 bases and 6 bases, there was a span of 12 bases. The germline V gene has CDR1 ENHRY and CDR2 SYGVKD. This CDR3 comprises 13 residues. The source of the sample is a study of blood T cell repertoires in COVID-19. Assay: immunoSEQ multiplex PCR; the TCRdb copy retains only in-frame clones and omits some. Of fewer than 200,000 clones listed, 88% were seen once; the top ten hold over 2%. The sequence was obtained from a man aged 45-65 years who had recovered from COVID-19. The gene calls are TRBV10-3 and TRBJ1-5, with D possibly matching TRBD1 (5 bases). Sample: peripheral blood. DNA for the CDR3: TGTGCCATCAGGGGGGGGGAGGGTCAGCCCCAGCATTTT. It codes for CAIRGGEGQPQHF.